This T cell receptor (beta chain) is from a study of PD-L1 blockade in urothelial cancer. Study in general: At some point between 2013 and 2014 therapy began: atezolizumab 1,200 mg intravenously every 3 weeks. Study results and caveats: More expansion of tumor-associated blood clones, seen at 3 weeks, marked durable-benefit patients.

With 0 bases removed from V and 3 bases from J, the gap between germline ends came to 12 bases. This CDR3 region has 15 residues. Germline V lookup: CDR1 SGHNT, CDR2 YYREEE (reference sequence). On this clone: The antigen remains undetermined.

Time point described: pretreatment peripheral blood. TCRdb keeps only in-frame clones here, not all; method: immunoSEQ multiplex PCR. The sample records fewer than 65,000 clones, 70% to 90% being singletons. This sequence originates from a man aged 65 to 79 with urothelial cancer. This sample comprised PBMCs, obtained around atezolizumab (anti-PD-L1) treatment. The chain is built from TRBV5-4 and TRBJ1-1; D remains unclear. The CDR3 bases are TGTGCCAGCAGCTTGGGGCAGCGTTTGGACACTGAAGCTTTCTTT. Protein product: CASSLGQRLDTEAFF.